A selection of T cell receptor beta chains follows, all from one sample in a study of CXCR3-negative and CXCR3-positive naive CD8 T cells. TCRdb derives one entry per CDR3 protein from the 5' RACE reads, leaving out DNA. This listing includes approximately 70,000 distinct CDR3 sequences. The sample was naive CXCR3- CD8+ T cells from blood. The receptor source for this set is a human donor in good health. Some clones in this sample may be carry-over from other donors' samples. Each CDR3 is given with its conserved first and last residue.

v_call: TRBV20-1; j_call: TRBJ1-1; cdr3_aa: CSANRDGRYTEAFF
v_call: TRBV9; j_call: TRBJ2-3; cdr3_aa: CASSDGRRDVETQYF
v_call: TRBV7-8; j_call: TRBJ1-1; cdr3_aa: CASSPLTAGTTEAFF
v_call: TRBV28; j_call: TRBJ2-7; cdr3_aa: CASSLSGQPSYEQYF
v_call: TRBV10-3; j_call: TRBJ1-5; cdr3_aa: CAISESLDSYSNQPQHF
v_call: TRBV29-1; j_call: TRBJ1-1; cdr3_aa: CSVGNSRAETEAFF
v_call: TRBV7-9; j_call: TRBJ2-7; cdr3_aa: CASSARGDRNSYEQYF
v_call: TRBV6-2/TRBV6-3; j_call: TRBJ2-7; cdr3_aa: CASSYDVAGAVGSYEQYF
v_call: TRBV27; j_call: TRBJ2-1; cdr3_aa: CASSPVLGGLRSNEQFF
v_call: TRBV11-2; j_call: TRBJ2-2; cdr3_aa: CANDRPGELFF
v_call: TRBV3-1; j_call: TRBJ2-7; cdr3_aa: CASSQDGVGGVTYEQYF
v_call: TRBV20-1; j_call: TRBJ2-7; cdr3_aa: CSARDLGEGLYEQYF
v_call: TRBV7-9; j_call: TRBJ2-1; cdr3_aa: CASSFESSYNEQFF
v_call: TRBV7-6; j_call: TRBJ1-2; cdr3_aa: CASSLPGQGAGDYGYTF
v_call: TRBV12-3/TRBV12-4; j_call: TRBJ2-6; cdr3_aa: CASGGGYGANVLTF
v_call: TRBV7-9; j_call: TRBJ2-1; cdr3_aa: CASSIPGASYNEQFF
v_call: TRBV7-2; j_call: TRBJ1-1; cdr3_aa: CASSLVTGGEYTEAFF
v_call: TRBV27; j_call: TRBJ2-7; cdr3_aa: CASSLLLDGGAYEQYF
v_call: TRBV12-3/TRBV12-4; j_call: TRBJ2-1; cdr3_aa: CASSLGVEQFF
v_call: TRBV7-6; j_call: TRBJ2-2; cdr3_aa: CASTVSGGANTGELFF
v_call: TRBV7-6; j_call: TRBJ2-1; cdr3_aa: CATRGVANEQFF
v_call: TRBV4-3; j_call: TRBJ1-1; cdr3_aa: CASSQDDGGTEAFF